What follows are 13 T cell receptor beta chains derived from one specimen sequenced in a study of blood T cells in healthy people across ages. For the second PCR, which ran for roughly 6 to 12 cycles, a sample-barcoded 5' primer and a J-beta primer mix were used. One entry per CDR3 protein, called by TCRdb with MiXCR from the 5' RACE reads. The repertoire holds some 760,000 distinct CDR3 sequences, 20% to 25% seen once, with under 9.5% in the top ten. These data also formed part of another study, on T cells of mothers and their children.

The sequenced sample consisted of blood. These receptors were collected from a boy aged 10-17 years in good health.

This clonotype was detected a few times. The gene calls are TRBV27 and TRBJ2-7, with TRBD1 identical over 10 bases. Germline V gives CDR1 MNHEY, CDR2 SMNVEV (reference sequence). The J segment lost 4 bases and the V segment lost 5 bases, leaving 8 bases of the junction unmatched. CDR3 size: 15 residues. CDR3 in DNA: TGTGCCAGCAGTCCTCCGGGACAGGGGATATACGAGCAGTACTTC. Its translation: CASSPPGQGIYEQYF.

The V gene is TRBV4-2, the J gene TRBJ1-2, with 8 positions matching TRBD1. Germline lookup yields CDR1 LGHNA and CDR2 YNFKEQ. V lost 0 bases, J lost 1 base, and 10 bases stayed unmatched. The CDR3 length is 18 residues. The CDR3 loop is CASSQEWGQEGINYGYTF. The DNA for the CDR3 is TGTGCCAGCAGCCAAGAGTGGGGACAGGAGGGAATTAACTATGGCTACACCTTC.

This clonotype was counted only a few times. This chain connects TRBV6-1 to TRBJ1-5; weak D call: TRBD1 (5 bases). Germline V gene lookup returns CDR1 MNHNS and CDR2 SASEGT. The CDR3 consists of 13 residues. Trimming shortened V by 8 bases and J by 5 bases, and 13 bases separated the two germline ends. In DNA, the CDR3 is TGTGCCAGCTTGGCCGCCAGGGATCAGCCCCAGCATTTT. Translated, it gives CASLAARDQPQHF.

The rearrangement links TRBV7-2 to TRBJ1-2; no firm D call. CDR3 length equals 14 residues. Germline V gene data show CDR1 as SGHTA and CDR2 as FQGNSA. The V and J ends lost 1 base and 6 bases respectively, with 12 bases between them. The CDR3 sequence is CASSLDGDWNGYTF. The CDR3 DNA reads TGTGCCAGCAGCTTAGACGGGGATTGGAATGGCTACACCTTC.

The chain carries TRBV7-9 and TRBJ2-6; D is possibly TRBD1 (6 bases). The CDR3 has 15 residues. Germline lookup yields CDR1 SEHNR and CDR2 FQNEAQ (reference sequence). V was cut by 5 bases and J by 4 bases, with 12 bases left in between. The CDR3 spells CASSPGQLGANVLTF. CDR3 coding DNA: TGTGCCAGCAGCCCAGGACAGTTAGGGGCCAACGTCCTGACTTTC.

In its sample, this clonotype was seen many times. V usage is TRBV7-2 and J usage is TRBJ2-1; TRBD1 agrees at 7 bases. J was trimmed by 7 bases and V by 2 bases; bases with no gene match: 8. Germline V gene sequence: CDR1 SGHTA, CDR2 FQGNSA. There are 15 residues in the CDR3. The CDR3 reads CASSLSTGVRNEQFF. The CDR3 DNA sequence: TGTGCCAGCAGCTTATCAACAGGGGTGAGGAATGAGCAGTTCTTC.

There are a few counts of this clonotype. The V gene is TRBV29-1, the J gene TRBJ1-2; TRBD1 matches 7 bases. Germline V gives CDR1 SQVTM, CDR2 ANQGSEA. The CDR3 extends over 14 amino acids. V was clipped by 0 bases and J by 5 bases; unmatched bases: 6. CDR3 region: CSVEETGMEYGYTF. DNA for the CDR3: TGCAGCGTTGAAGAGACAGGGATGGAGTATGGCTACACCTTC.

This clonotype was counted between two and nine times. This chain links TRBV6-5 with TRBJ2-7; 8 bases line up with TRBD1. J gave up 3 bases and V 6 bases, and 7 bases lay outside the gene matches. Per the germline V gene, CDR1 is MNHEY and CDR2 is SVGAGI. The CDR3 covers 14 residues. The CDR3 DNA reads TGTGCCAGCAGGCCGGGACAGGTTCACTACGAGCAGTACTTC. Encoded protein: CASRPGQVHYEQYF.

Only a few counts were recorded for this clonotype. The chain joins TRBV5-1 to TRBJ2-5; 8 nucleotides match TRBD2. Germline lookup yields CDR1 SGHRS and CDR2 YFSETQ. With 4 bases clipped from V and 2 bases from J, the junction kept 10 bases outside the gene matches. CDR3 length: 16 amino acids. The CDR3 here is CASSPHEVAGQETQYF. The DNA for the CDR3 is TGCGCCAGCAGCCCCCACGAGGTAGCGGGACAAGAGACCCAGTACTTC.

This clonotype was counted between two and nine times. The chain joins TRBV12-3 or TRBV12-4 to TRBJ2-3; possibly TRBD1 for D (6 bases). The CDR3 covers 15 residues. Trimming cost V 4 bases and J 2 bases, with 13 bases left between them. The CDR3 here is CASSSPGQSTDTQYF. CDR3 in DNA: TGTGCCAGCAGTTCCCCCGGACAGTCCACAGATACGCAGTATTTT.

J is TRBJ2-7 and V is TRBV5-6; 7 bases align to TRBD1. Trimming at V came to 4 bases and at J to 4 bases, leaving 14 bases not matched to a gene. Germline CDR1 is SGHDT and CDR2 is YYEEEE. The CDR3 length is 16 residues. The CDR3 bases are TGTGCCAGCAGCGTGGTCACAGGGGAACGGATTTACGAGCAGTACTTC. Its translation: CASSVVTGERIYEQYF.

V gene TRBV20-1 combines with J gene TRBJ2-1, with 8 nucleotides matching TRBD2. The J call may be mistaken, given a closer DNA end match to TRBJ2-5. The CDR3 covers 15 residues. The germline V gene encodes CDR1 DFQATT and CDR2 SNEGSKA (reference sequence). The CDR3 protein is CSASWGGGPQKTQYF. CDR3 in DNA: TGCAGTGCTAGTTGGGGCGGGGGGCCCCAGAAGACCCAGTACTTC.

The chain recombines TRBV7-2 with TRBJ1-2; D may be TRBD1 (5 bases). The V end was cut by 6 bases, the J end by 6 bases, with 8 bases between. Germline CDR1 is SGHTA and CDR2 is FQGNSA. The CDR3 consists of 11 residues. As DNA, the CDR3 is TGTGCCAGCAGGGACATCCATGGCTACACCTTC. It encodes CASRDIHGYTF.